This T cell receptor beta chain was found in a study of a mutant IDH1 vaccine in newly diagnosed glioma. Turning to this clone: What it recognizes is unknown.

Time point denoted: week 35, safety follow-up. With topical imiquimod, each dose of the vaccine consisted of 300 ug of mutant IDH1 20-mer peptide. Libraries were prepared by immunoSEQ multiplex PCR; TCRdb keeps only in-frame clonotypes and omits some of them. In the table there are fewer than 45,000 clones, approximately 81% of which are singletons. V was pared by 5 bases and J by 4 bases, with 19 bases of the junction left unmatched. CDR1 is PRHDT and CDR2 is FYEKMQ in the germline V gene (reference sequence). There are 19 residues in the CDR3. This material consisted of PBMCs, taken from a glioma patient whose treatment included an IDH1 peptide vaccine. The chain combines TRBV13 with TRBJ2-1, with 8 bases that match TRBD1. The TCR sequence derives from a woman aged 40 to 50 with glioma. Some clones in this sample may be carry-over from other donors' samples. The CDR3 loop reads CASSQRRTGFSPTYNEQFF. CDR3 DNA: TGTGCCAGCAGCCAGCGCCGGACAGGGTTCTCCCCTACTTACAATGAGCAGTTCTTC.